This T cell receptor beta chain emerged from a study of blood T cell repertoires in COVID-19. Study-level background: The origin of the acute and convalescent COVID-19 samples was the United States, Italy and Spain. The analysed material was cDNA or gDNA that came from T cells, B-cell-depleted T cells, or PBMCs.

Per the original methods: Estimates of nucleated cell counts were drawn from the amplification of reference gene primers. The protocol was immunoSEQ multiplex PCR, while the TCRdb copy is restricted to in-frame clones and leaves out a portion. The DNA was the basis for D and trimming; V, J and clone size are from that table. The sample has about 80,000 clones, over 75% seen once; the top ten hold 9% to 10%. Looked up from germline, CDR1 is SSHAT and CDR2 is FNYEAQ (reference sequence). This CDR3 comprises 16 residues. V shed 5 bases, J shed 3 bases, and the junction held 4 bases outside the gene matches.

Sequencing was performed on peripheral blood. The sequence came from a human donor in a cohort sampled during active COVID-19. The chain is built from TRBV7-7 and TRBJ2-2; TRBD2 aligns across 12 bases. The CDR3 spells CASSPGLAGHTGELFF. CDR3 nucleotide sequence: TGTGCCAGCAGCCCCGGACTAGCGGGGCACACCGGGGAGCTGTTTTTT. Together with reference TRBV7-7 and TRBJ2-2, the CDR3 gives the full variable domain: GAGVSQSPRYKVTKRGQDVTLRCDPISSHATLYWYQQALGQGPEFLTYFNYEAQPDKSGLPSDRFSAERPEGSISTLTIQRTEQRDSAMYRCASSPGLAGHTGELFFGEGSRLTVL.